Sequencing of this T cell receptor beta chain was carried out in a study of T cell clones after liver transplantation (dated by TCRdb to the late 2010s). Background on the whole study: The samples were obtained from ITN030ST, a randomized trial that attempted immunosuppression withdrawal within 2 years after liver transplantation. Donor-reactive T cell clones were identified using TCRbeta sequencing after a pre-transplant mixed lymphocyte reaction and were then followed in post-transplant blood. As an antigen-independent comparator for donor-reactive sequences, third party-reactive TCRbeta sequences were also identified from pre-transplant MLRs. Of the eight recipients, a few were HCV-positive, while the remaining recipients had been transplanted for non-autoimmune, non-viral indications. No induction therapy was given to the subjects, and standard immunosuppression was administered until randomization at 12-24 months post-transplant. Tolerance was defined as complete withdrawal of immunosuppression for at least one year without a rise in liver enzymes beyond twice the upper limit of normal. Blood samples were taken pre-transplant, pre-randomization before withdrawal, and post-randomization after full withdrawal or failed withdrawal. A cohort of 8 liver transplant recipients was studied, of whom 3 were classified as tolerant and 5 as non-tolerant. What the study reported, not specific to this receptor: In a couple of subjects, low numbers of available donor cells limited the measurable donor-reactive repertoire. Donor-reactive sequences declined more than third party-reactive ones, suggesting partial antigen-specific deletion unrelated to withdrawal success. After accounting for repertoire turnover, donor-reactive detection was significantly reduced in 7 of 8 subjects for CD4 and 8 of 8 for CD8. The conclusions were preliminary, being limited by small, heterogeneous patient numbers and by non-standardized post-transplant time points. Since no allograft tissue specimens were available, donor-reactive T cells may have migrated into the graft instead of being deleted. In most of the 8 subjects, regardless of tolerance or HCV status, circulating donor-reactive CD4 TCRbeta sequences dropped significantly post-transplant.

As regards this clone: The clone's antigen remains unknown. Base qualities are not provided; no much larger clone lies one nucleotide away.

The time point label for this specimen denotes: pre-transplant. Thawed unstimulated PBMCs were stained for CD3, CD4 and CD8 and FACS-sorted into CD3+CD4+ and CD3+CD8+ populations. All 8 studied subjects were randomized to immunosuppression withdrawal. The Qiagen DNeasy Blood and Tissue Kit was used for isolation of genomic DNA. High-throughput TCRbeta CDR3 sequencing of frozen genomic DNA was performed by immunoSEQ, with PCR amplification, mapping, bias correction and internal controls included. The original methods were these. Productive rearrangements were retained, and unique TCRbeta sequences were defined by the CDR3 nucleotide sequence together with the V and J gene. For a sequence to be called donor-reactive, it needed a frequency of at least 0.01% and at least 5-fold expansion in CFSE-low cells compared with unstimulated pre-transplant cells. To ensure at least 90% detection power, minimum frequency thresholds were set for each subject based on that subject's lowest-template unstimulated sample. Jensen-Shannon divergence between the top 1000 TCRbeta sequences after and before transplant was used to measure repertoire turnover. Two-sided Fisher's exact tests were used to test for changes in the detection of donor-reactive sequences. TCRdb limited this immuneACCESS table to in-frame rearrangements with V and J called. A share of clones is missing; checked studies link under half to unresolved V genes, and the rest is unexplained. V and J calls and clone size are those listed in that table; D and trimming were worked out from the DNA. Recorded for this sample are 70,000 to 80,000 clones; roughly nine tenths of them occurred a single time. The ten largest clones take up roughly 2.7% of the sample.

V and J lose 5 bases and 0 bases, and a span of 7 bases separates them. Looking up the germline V gene (reference sequence) yields CDR1 MNHEY and CDR2 SMNVEV. The CDR3 holds 13 amino acids from the cysteine to the phenylalanine. Kept here is only the CDR3 DNA, which spans 39 bases and is read in frame from base 1. The rearrangement joined TRBV27 to TRBJ2-5; tentative D gene TRBD1, with 5 bases matching. The sequence derives from a human donor who received a liver transplant. The specimen comprised CD4+ T cells from blood, sampled before liver transplant. The nucleotides are TGTGCCAGCAGTAACAGGTACCAAGAGACCCAGTACTTC. Its translation reads: CASSNRYQETQYF.